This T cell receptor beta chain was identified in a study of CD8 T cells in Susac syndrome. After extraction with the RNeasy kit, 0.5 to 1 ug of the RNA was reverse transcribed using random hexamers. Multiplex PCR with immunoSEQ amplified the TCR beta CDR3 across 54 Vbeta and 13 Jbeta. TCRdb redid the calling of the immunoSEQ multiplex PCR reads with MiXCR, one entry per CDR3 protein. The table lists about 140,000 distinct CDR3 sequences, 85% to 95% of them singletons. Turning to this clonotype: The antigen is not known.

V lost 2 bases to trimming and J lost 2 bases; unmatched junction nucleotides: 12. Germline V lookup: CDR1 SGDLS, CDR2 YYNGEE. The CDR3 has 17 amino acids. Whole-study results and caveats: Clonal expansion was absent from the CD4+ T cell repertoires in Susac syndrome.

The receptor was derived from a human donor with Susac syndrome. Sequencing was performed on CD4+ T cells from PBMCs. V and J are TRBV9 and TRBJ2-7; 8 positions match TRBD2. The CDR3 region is CASSVGGASGLTYEQYF. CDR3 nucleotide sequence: TGTGCCAGCAGCGTCGGGGGGGCTAGCGGTCTAACCTACGAGCAGTACTTC.